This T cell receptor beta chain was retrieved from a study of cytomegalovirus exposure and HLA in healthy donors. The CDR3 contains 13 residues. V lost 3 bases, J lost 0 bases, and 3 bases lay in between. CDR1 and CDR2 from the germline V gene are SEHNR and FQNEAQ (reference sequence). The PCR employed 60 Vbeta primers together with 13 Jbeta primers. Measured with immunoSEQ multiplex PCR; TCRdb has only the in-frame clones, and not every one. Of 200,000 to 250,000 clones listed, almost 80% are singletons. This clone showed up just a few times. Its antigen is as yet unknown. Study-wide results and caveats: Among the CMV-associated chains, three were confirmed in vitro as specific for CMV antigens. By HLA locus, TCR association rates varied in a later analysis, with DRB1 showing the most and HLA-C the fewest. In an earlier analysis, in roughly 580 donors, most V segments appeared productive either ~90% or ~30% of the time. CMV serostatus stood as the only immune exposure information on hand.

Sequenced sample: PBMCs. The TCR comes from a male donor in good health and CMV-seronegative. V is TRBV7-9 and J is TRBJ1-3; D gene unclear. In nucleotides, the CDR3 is TGTGCCAGCAGCTTGGCCTCTGGAAACACCATATATTTT. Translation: CASSLASGNTIYF.